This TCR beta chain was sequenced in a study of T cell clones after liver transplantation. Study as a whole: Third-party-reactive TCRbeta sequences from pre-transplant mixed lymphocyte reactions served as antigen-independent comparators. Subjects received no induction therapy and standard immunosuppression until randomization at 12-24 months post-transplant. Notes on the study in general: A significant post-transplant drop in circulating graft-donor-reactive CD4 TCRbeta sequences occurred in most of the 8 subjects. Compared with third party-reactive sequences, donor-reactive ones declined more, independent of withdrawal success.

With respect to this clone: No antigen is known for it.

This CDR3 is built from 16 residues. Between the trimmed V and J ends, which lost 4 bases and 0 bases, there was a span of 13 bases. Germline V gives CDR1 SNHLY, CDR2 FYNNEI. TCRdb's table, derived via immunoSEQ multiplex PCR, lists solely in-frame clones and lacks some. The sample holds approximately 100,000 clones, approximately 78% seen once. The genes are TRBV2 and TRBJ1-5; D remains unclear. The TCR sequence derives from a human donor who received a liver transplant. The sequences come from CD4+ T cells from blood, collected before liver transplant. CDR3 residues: CASSGKDIYSNQPQHF. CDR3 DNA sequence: TGTGCCAGCAGTGGGAAAGACATCTATAGCAATCAGCCCCAGCATTTT.